This TCR beta chain was found in a study of beta chain features in type 1 diabetes. As every portion of the isolated RNA was reverse transcribed, the sequencing read expressed TCRB transcripts. The protocol was immunoSEQ multiplex PCR, while the TCRdb copy is restricted to in-frame clones and leaves out a portion. The repertoire includes approximately 600,000 clones, around 11% of them detected once, and more than 0.1% sits in the top ten. This CDR3 region has 14 residues. J gave up 5 bases and V 11 bases, and 9 bases lay outside the gene matches. From germline, CDR1 is ENHRY and CDR2 SYGVKD. To note about this clone: Antigen: not known.

Study-level findings and limits: Patients and controls would be equally affected if PCR favored shorter templates. Shorter TCRB CDR3s, moderately but significantly so, were found in Type 1 diabetes patients in all four CD4+ subsets. HLA effects on TCRB rearrangement stayed unresolved here.

V usage is TRBV10-3 and J usage is TRBJ2-3; TRBD2 aligns across 11 bases. The sample was naive CD4+ T cells from blood. This TCR was recovered from a young man with type 1 diabetes. For the CDR3, the DNA is TGTGCCTCAACTAGCGGGGGTGAGAAAGATACGCAGTATTTT. Translating gives CASTSGGEKDTQYF.